The T cell receptor beta chain described here comes from a study of CD8 T cells in ankylosing spondylitis (dated by TCRdb to 2016 to 2017). Regarding the research as a whole: T cell receptor beta repertoires were profiled in healthy donors and ankylosing spondylitis patients so that disease-linked TCR variants could be found. In total, the full study cohort was made up of approximately 99 healthy donors and some 26 ankylosing spondylitis patients. Samples of peripheral blood were taken, and for ankylosing spondylitis patients, synovial fluid was collected as well.

Study-wide findings and limitations: A CD8+ phenotype was shown by the disease-linked clones, which were found at relatively low frequencies in peripheral blood. Some TCR beta motif variants had previously been reported in synovial fluid and blood of reactive arthritis patients, which suggested common disease-initiation mechanisms. Blood from ankylosing spondylitis patients appeared to be characterized by a TCR beta motif made up of several highly homologous amino acid variants. According to the report, matched synovial fluid samples from ankylosing spondylitis patients were significantly enriched for the disease-linked clones.

V lost 3 bases and J lost 3 bases; the stretch between them is 8 bases long. The CDR3 spans 14 residues, from the cysteine through the phenylalanine. Only the CDR3 part of the read is kept: 42 bases, read in frame from the first base. TCRdb records Illumina HiSeq 2500 as the sequencer. TCR beta libraries were prepared by quantitative 5'-RACE with molecular barcodes. The source study handled its data this way. A new computational method, built on a probabilistic model of VDJ rearrangement, was used to identify disease-linked TCR variants. Through fastp at Q25 and MiXCR, TCRdb rebuilt clones from the public reads, retaining in-frame beta chains. Each record represents a unique CDR3 protein, reported with the most common genes and DNA among its rows. None of the V and J calls come from the authors' own analysis; TCRdb made them. Counted in this sample were 700,000 to 1,000,000 distinct CDR3 sequences; 12% of them appeared once. In total, the top ten clones hold under 0.6% of the sample.

Of note for this clonotype: No cognate antigen has been identified for it. No base quality values were provided; no much bigger clone lies one nucleotide off.

This clonotype was sampled from a male donor with ankylosing spondylitis. The rearrangement joined TRBV12-3 or TRBV12-4 to TRBJ1-4; the D gene assignment is ambiguous. The sequenced material came from blood, either unsorted or a sorted T cell fraction (not recorded which). The nucleotide sequence is given as TGTGCCAGCAGTTTGAGGAGGGCTAATGAAAAACTGTTTTTT. Translated, this is CASSLRRANEKLFF.